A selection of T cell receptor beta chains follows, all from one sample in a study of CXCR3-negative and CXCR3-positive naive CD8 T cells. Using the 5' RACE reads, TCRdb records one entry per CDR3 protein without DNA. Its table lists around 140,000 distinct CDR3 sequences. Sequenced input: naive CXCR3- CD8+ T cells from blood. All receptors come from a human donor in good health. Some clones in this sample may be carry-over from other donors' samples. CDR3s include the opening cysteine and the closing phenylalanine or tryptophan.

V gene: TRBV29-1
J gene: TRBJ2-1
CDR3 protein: CSGGPGGGGYNEQFF

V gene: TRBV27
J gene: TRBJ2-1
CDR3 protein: CASSRGPLVENEQFF

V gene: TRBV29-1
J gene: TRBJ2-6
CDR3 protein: CSVEYRVVSGANVLTF

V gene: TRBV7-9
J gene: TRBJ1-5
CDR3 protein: CASSITGRQPQHF

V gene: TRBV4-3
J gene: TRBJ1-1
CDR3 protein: CASSQDLSRNTEAFF

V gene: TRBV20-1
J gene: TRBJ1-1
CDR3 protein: CSARDPEGELDTEAFF

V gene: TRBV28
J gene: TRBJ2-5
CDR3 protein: CASSLRLGAHQETQYF

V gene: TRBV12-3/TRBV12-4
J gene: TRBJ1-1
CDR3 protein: CASSLSVSNTEAFF

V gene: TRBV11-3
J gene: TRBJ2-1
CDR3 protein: CASSLSSLYNEQFF

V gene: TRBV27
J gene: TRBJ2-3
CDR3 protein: CASSLGLSNPDTQYF

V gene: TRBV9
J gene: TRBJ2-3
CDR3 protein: CASSPPVGRGAPDTQYF

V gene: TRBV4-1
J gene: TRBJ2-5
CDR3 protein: CASSFDRKQETQYF

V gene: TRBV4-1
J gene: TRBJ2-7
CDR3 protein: CASSQWTAYEQYF

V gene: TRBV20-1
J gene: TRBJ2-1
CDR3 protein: CSAPGGVLNNEQFF

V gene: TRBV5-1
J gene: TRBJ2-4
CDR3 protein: CASSFSTGTAGKNIQYF

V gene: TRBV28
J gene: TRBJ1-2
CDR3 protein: CASSSTPSHGGAGYTF

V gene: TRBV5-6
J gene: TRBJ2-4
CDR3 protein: CASSLIPGLAKNIQYF

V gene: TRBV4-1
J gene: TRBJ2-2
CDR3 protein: CASSQEARWTGELFF

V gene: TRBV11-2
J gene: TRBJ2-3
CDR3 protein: CASSLGPYNSGRGATDTQYF

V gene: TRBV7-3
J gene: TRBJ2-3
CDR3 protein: CASNGGPQDTQYF

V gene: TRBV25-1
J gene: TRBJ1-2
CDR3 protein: CASTGHYGYTF

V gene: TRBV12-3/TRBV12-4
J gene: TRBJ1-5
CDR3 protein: CASSLGSYSNQPQHF

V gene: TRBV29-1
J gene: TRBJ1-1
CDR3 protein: CSVATGLNTEAFF

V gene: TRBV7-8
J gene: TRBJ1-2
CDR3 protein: CASSPGGGIHGYTF

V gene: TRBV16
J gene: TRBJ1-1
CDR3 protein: CASSQSRSYREAEAFF

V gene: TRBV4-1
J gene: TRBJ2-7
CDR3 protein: CASSQPGLADYEQYF

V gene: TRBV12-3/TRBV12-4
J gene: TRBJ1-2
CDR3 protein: CASSLGPAWNYGYTF

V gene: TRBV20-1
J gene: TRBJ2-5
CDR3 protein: CSARLTSEDRYQETQYF

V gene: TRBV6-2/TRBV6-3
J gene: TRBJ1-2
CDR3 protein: CASGGTAYGYTF

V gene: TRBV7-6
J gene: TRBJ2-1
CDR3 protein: CASSVSRDRETRGAYNEQFF

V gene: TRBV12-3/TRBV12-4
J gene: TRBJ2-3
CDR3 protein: CASSPGRAITDTQYF

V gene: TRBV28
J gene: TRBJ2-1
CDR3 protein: CASSPNMNWGGTGEYNEQFF

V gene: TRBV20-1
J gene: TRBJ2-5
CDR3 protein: CSARDIHAQETQYF

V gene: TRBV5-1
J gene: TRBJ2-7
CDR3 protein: CASSPGVGGYEQYF

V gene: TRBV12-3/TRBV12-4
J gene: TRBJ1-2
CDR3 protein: CASSLRGAHPSSGYGYTF

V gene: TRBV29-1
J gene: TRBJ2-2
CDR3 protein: CSAEFLDGTGELFF

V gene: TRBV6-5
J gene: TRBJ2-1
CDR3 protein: CASSPGQGVNNEQFF

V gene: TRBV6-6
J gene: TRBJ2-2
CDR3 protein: CASSYGSRTGELFF

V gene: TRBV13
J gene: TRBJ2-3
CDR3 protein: CASSMDRISDTQYF

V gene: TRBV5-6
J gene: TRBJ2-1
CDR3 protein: CASSHGLAGVNEQFF

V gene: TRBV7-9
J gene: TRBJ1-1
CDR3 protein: CASSLQFWSEAFF

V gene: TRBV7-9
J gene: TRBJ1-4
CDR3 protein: CASSSPGQINEKLFF

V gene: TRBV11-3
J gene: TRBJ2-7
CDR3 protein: CASNSRGLEQYF

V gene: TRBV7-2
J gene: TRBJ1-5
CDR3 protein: CASSLRSDRHFNQPQHF

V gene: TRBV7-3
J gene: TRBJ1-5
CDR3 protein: CASSLVPEAGDNQPQHF

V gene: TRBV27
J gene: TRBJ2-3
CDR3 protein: CASTPGAYPDTQYF

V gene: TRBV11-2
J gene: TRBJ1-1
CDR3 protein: CATAGGVNTEAFF

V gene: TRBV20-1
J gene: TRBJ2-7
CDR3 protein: CSAQTLEQVLYEQYF

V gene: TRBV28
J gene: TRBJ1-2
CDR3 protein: CASSLVSYGYTF

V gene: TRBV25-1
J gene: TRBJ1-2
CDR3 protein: CASSEGTGFYGYTF

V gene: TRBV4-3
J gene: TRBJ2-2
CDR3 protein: CASSQGGSWTGSMVGELFF

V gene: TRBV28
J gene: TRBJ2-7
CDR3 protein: CASSSGGYEQYF

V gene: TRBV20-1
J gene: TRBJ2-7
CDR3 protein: CSARFRTSYEQYF